This T cell receptor beta chain was obtained from a study of blood T cell repertoires in COVID-19. This clone turned up a few times. Measured with immunoSEQ multiplex PCR; TCRdb has only the in-frame clones, and not every one. The repertoire consists of about 200,000 clones, with more than 80% occurring once and the leading ten covering approximately 8%. The CDR3 runs 14 residues. Trimming took off 3 bases at V and 6 bases at J, with 16 bases between the two ends. CDR1 and CDR2 (germline): SGHRS, YFSETQ. Sequenced sample: peripheral blood. The receptor comes from a woman aged 80 or over with COVID-19, enrolled during active disease. The genes are TRBV5-1 and TRBJ2-7; a possible D gene is TRBD2 (6 bases). The CDR3 loop reads CASSSPAGLGEQYF. The CDR3, as DNA: TGCGCCAGCAGCTCCCCGGCGGGACTGGGCGAGCAGTACTTC. Combining the CDR3 with reference TRBV5-1 and TRBJ2-7 gives the whole variable domain KAGVTQTPRYLIKTRGQQVTLSCSPISGHRSVSWYQQTPGQGLQFLFEYFSETQRNKGNFPGRFSGRQFSNSRSEMNVSTLELGDSALYLCASSSPAGLGEQYFGPGTRLTVT.